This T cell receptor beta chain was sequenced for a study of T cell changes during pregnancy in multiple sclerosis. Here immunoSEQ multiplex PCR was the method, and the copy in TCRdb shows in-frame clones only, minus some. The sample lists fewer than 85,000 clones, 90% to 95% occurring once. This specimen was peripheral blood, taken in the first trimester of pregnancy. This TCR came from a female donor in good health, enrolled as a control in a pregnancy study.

CDR3 sequence reads: CASSSIRGHEQYF. The CDR3 bases are TGTGCCAGCAGTTCAATCAGGGGCCACGAGCAGTACTTC. This chain connects TRBV27 to TRBJ2-7; a possible D gene is TRBD1 (6 bases). Germline CDR1 is MNHEY and CDR2 is SMNVEV (reference sequence). Trimming cost V 4 bases and J 5 bases, with 12 bases left between them. The CDR3 totals 13 residues.